Detailed here is one TCR beta chain. This clonotype occurred a few times. Its specific antigen is unknown. No base quality information exists; no much larger clone differs at one position. V is reduced by 6 bases and J by 7 bases, leaving a spacing of 7 bases between them. Taken from the germline V gene (reference sequence), the CDR1 and CDR2 loops are SEHNR and FQNEAQ. Reading from cysteine to phenylalanine, the CDR3 counts 11 amino acids. Only the CDR3 portion is preserved as DNA: 33 bases, with reading frame beginning at the first base. The data stem from a study of response to subunit inactivated influenza vaccine listed by TCRdb under 2018. Looking at the study overall: To follow how T cells responded to a trivalent subunit inactivated influenza vaccine, the researchers relied on deep quantitative profiling of the T cell receptor repertoire.

Libraries were made using RT-PCR. Sequencing was carried out with an Illumina HiSeq 2500. TCRdb handled the public reads itself, with Q25 trimming in fastp and clone calling in MiXCR, and kept productive beta chains. Every distinct CDR3 protein forms one entry, paired with its most common genes and DNA. This sample has roughly 550,000 distinct CDR3 sequences in its table, and approximately 20% of those were observed once. The top ten hold 2.5% to 3% of the sample. Broad study findings and their caveats: The authors proposed that each seasonal influenza vaccination may bring in only a limited number of new T cells.

A further study also used this sample, focusing on T cells expressing NK-cell markers. Per that second paper: 5'RACE template switching, by which a universal primer site and unique molecular identifiers were added, was used to make TCR beta cDNA libraries. TCR beta-chain repertoires were profiled in sorted CD3+CD56+NKG2C+, CD3+CD56+NKG2C- and CD3+CD56-NKG2C+ T-cell subsets from roughly eight donors. Of the eight sequenced donors, seven were found to be HCMV-seropositive and one was found to be HCMV-seronegative. In several experiments an anti-gammadeltaTCR antibody was added to restrict sorting to alphabetaTCR-expressing T cells. In several donors, the dominant CD3+CD56+NKG2C+ clonotypes ranked among the top 10 CD8+ clonotypes, making up about 1.0-8% of CD8+ T cells. Those dominant clonotypes were again the most abundant among CD3+CD56-NKG2C+ cells in a few donors, at about 28.3-65%. It remained unclear whether the expanded NKG2C-expressing T cell clones were specific for HCMV antigens. All eight donors whose samples were sequenced were randomly selected healthy volunteers, three of them men and five women. A commercial ELISA kit detecting HCMV-specific IgG in serum was used to determine HCMV serostatus. Peripheral blood mononuclear cells were isolated from blood by Ficoll density gradient centrifugation. CD4+ and CD8+ T cells were isolated from PBMC by magnetic immunoseparation with Miltenyi isolation kits. Synthesis of cDNA was primed from the TCR beta constant segment and was followed by two consecutive PCR amplification steps. Illumina HiSeq 2000/2500, MiSeq or NextSeq was used to sequence libraries as 2 x 150 bp reads. MIGEC was used to demultiplex reads and group reads by UMI, and MiTCR was used to assemble and quantify clonotypes. Only TCR cDNA sequences supported by at least two reads were kept to exclude erroneous sequences. The tcR package was used for downstream repertoire analysis, and clonotypes were matched between fractions using CDR3 nucleotide sequence together with V segment. VDJmatch was used to annotate antigen specificity against VDJdb, with one amino acid substitution allowed in CDR3.

The sample consisted of CD4+ T cells sorted from PBMCs, taken less than 13 days after vaccination. Recombination linked TRBV7-9 to TRBJ2-1; no D gene call is confident. The TCR originated in a man in his fifties or sixties who received an inactivated influenza vaccine. Donor details come from another sample of the same person, matched by shared clones. The CDR3 here reads CASRRWNEQFF. The DNA is as follows: TGTGCCAGCAGGAGATGGAATGAGCAGTTCTTC.